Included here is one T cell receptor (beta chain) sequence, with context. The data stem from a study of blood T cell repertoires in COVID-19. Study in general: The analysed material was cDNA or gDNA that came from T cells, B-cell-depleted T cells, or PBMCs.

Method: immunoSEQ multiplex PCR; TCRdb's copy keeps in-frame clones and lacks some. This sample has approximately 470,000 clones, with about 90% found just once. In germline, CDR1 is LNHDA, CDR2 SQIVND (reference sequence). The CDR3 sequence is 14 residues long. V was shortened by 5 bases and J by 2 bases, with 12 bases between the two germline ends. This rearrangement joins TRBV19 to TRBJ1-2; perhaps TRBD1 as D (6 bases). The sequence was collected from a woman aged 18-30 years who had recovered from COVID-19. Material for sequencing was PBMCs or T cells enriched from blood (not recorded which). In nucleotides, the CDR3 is TGTGCCAGTAGTCTTGGGACAACGAACTATGGCTACACCTTC. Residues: CASSLGTTNYGYTF.